These 6 T cell receptor beta chains came from one sample sequenced in a study of blood T cell repertoires in COVID-19. Using immunoSEQ multiplex PCR, the repertoire was profiled, and TCRdb retains in-frame clones only, with some absent. This sample yields more than 250,000 clones, of which over 75% are seen a single time; 1% belongs to the top ten. The sample was peripheral blood. The receptors shown here come from a man aged 50 to 60 with active or convalescent COVID-19.

The chain is built from TRBV28 and TRBJ1-5; TRBD1 matches 7 bases. Trimming removed 8 bases from V and 6 bases from J; junction bases left unmatched: 10. Per germline, CDR1 MDHEN and CDR2 SYDVKM. This CDR3 has 14 amino acids. The CDR3 loop is CASRWTGGRQPQHF. CDR3 nucleotide sequence: TGTGCCAGCCGCTGGACAGGAGGGCGTCAGCCCCAGCATTTT.

The J gene is TRBJ2-7, the V gene TRBV11-2, with 9 nucleotides matching TRBD1. V lost 5 bases to trimming and J lost 5 bases; unmatched junction nucleotides: 13. Germline V CDR1 and CDR2: SGHAT, FQNNGV. This CDR3 comprises 16 residues. The CDR3 here is CASSGGWGQGGNEQYF. DNA for the CDR3: TGTGCCAGCAGCGGCGGATGGGGACAGGGAGGCAACGAGCAGTACTTC.

V and J are TRBV5-4 and TRBJ2-1; D may be TRBD2 (6 bases). Germline CDR1 SGHNT, CDR2 YYREEE (reference sequence). V shed 4 bases and J shed 3 bases, with 14 bases lying between them. The CDR3 has 15 amino acids. The CDR3 coding sequence is TGTGCCAGCAGCCCTAGCACGGGGGACTACAATGAGCAGTTCTTC. Encoded protein: CASSPSTGDYNEQFF. The full variable domain, completed using reference TRBV5-4 and TRBJ2-1, is ETGVTQSPTHLIKTRGQQVTLRCSSQSGHNTVSWYQQALGQGPQFIFQYYREEENGRGNFPPRFSGLQFPNYSSELNVNALELDDSALYLCASSPSTGDYNEQFFGPGTRLTVL.

The V gene is TRBV30, the J gene TRBJ1-4, with a weak D call TRBD1 (5 bases). V was pared by 3 bases and J by 4 bases, with 12 bases between. Looked up from germline, CDR1 is GTSNPN and CDR2 is SVGIG (reference sequence). This CDR3 is 14 amino acids long. The CDR3 coding sequence is TGTGCCTGGAGACAGGTAACGGGTAATGAAAAACTGTTTTTT. It encodes CAWRQVTGNEKLFF.

CDR3: CASSEADISEAFF. The DNA for the CDR3 is TGTGCCAGCAGTGAAGCGGACATATCTGAAGCTTTCTTT. The J gene is TRBJ1-1, the V gene TRBV2, with D possibly being TRBD1 (5 bases). Trimming cost V 0 bases and J 6 bases, with 8 bases left between them. CDR1 SNHLY and CDR2 FYNNEI come from the germline V gene. The CDR3 contains 13 residues.

The chain is built from TRBV28 and TRBJ1-4; TRBD1 is a possible D gene (5 bases). Germline CDR1 is MDHEN and CDR2 is SYDVKM. The CDR3 is made up of 15 amino acids. The V end was cut by 4 bases, the J end by 7 bases, with 16 bases between. The CDR3 nucleotides read TGTGCCAGCAGTTCACAGGTCGGCATGGGTGAAAAACTGTTTTTT. It translates to CASSSQVGMGEKLFF.